Following are 24 T cell receptor beta chains from one sample sequenced in a study of vaccination and CD4 T cells after COVID-19. Their cognate antigens are unknown. Sequencing of the DNA from cultured CD4+ T cells was carried out with the Oncomine TCR Beta short-read assay. In TCRdb, the PCR reads were re-called with MiXCR into one record per CDR3 protein. The sample shows more than 20,000 distinct CDR3 sequences, 40% to 55% of them seen only once. The time point was: late sampling 161 to 241 days after vaccination in three convalescent patients. Noted treatment: 10-day PBMC culture with coronavirus spike peptide pools or control peptides (ViraFEST assay). This sample comprised CD4+ T cells from blood, cultured in vitro, obtained about 7 months after SARS-CoV-2 vaccination. The receptors come from a human donor who had recovered from COVID-19.

The CDR3 sequence is CASSRASLAAVLRGTDTQYF. In nucleotides, the CDR3 is TGTGCCAGCAGCCGTGCTTCCCTAGCGGCCGTCCTTCGGGGCACAGATACGCAGTATTTT. The gene calls are TRBV6-1 and TRBJ2-3; 7 nucleotides line up with TRBD2. Germline V gives CDR1 MNHNS, CDR2 SASEGT. The CDR3 is 20 residues long. Trimming cost V 6 bases and J 1 base; bases outside gene matches: 22.

This clonotype was observed a handful of times. The V gene is TRBV20-1, the J gene TRBJ1-3; D call uncertain. In germline, CDR1 is DFQATT, CDR2 SNEGSKA (reference sequence). This CDR3 is 11 amino acids long. The ends were cut back, 2 bases at V and 4 bases at J, with 3 bases in the middle. In DNA form, the CDR3 reads TGCAGTGCTAGATCAGGAAACACCATATATTTT. Amino acids: CSARSGNTIYF.

The chain uses TRBV20-1 and TRBJ2-6; no firm D call. This CDR3 has 14 residues. V was trimmed by 3 bases and J by 2 bases, leaving 8 bases between them. Germline CDR1 is DFQATT and CDR2 is SNEGSKA (reference sequence). The CDR3 coding sequence is TGCAGTGCTAGTCCAGAAACTGGGGCCAACGTCCTGACTTTC. As protein: CSASPETGANVLTF.

V usage is TRBV19 and J usage is TRBJ2-7, with TRBD1 matching 7 bases. CDR1 is LNHDA and CDR2 is SQIVND in the germline V gene (reference sequence). The trim removed 1 base at V and 3 bases at J, leaving 6 bases unmatched. The CDR3 loop spans 15 amino acids. CDR3 protein: CASSIVSGGHYEQYF. The CDR3 DNA follows: TGTGCCAGTAGTATAGTATCAGGGGGACACTACGAGCAGTACTTC.

The V gene is TRBV6-1, the J gene TRBJ2-7; the D gene is possibly TRBD2 (6 bases). The CDR3 runs 14 residues. The ends were cut back, 8 bases at V and 0 bases at J, with 14 bases in the middle. Germline V CDR1 and CDR2: MNHNS, SASEGT. CDR3 bases: TGTGCCAGCGGGGGGACCGAGAGCTCCTACGAGCAGTACTTC. Amino acids: CASGGTESSYEQYF.

The V gene is TRBV5-6, the J gene TRBJ1-2; 8 positions agree with TRBD1. Germline V gene data show CDR1 as SGHDT and CDR2 as YYEEEE. This CDR3 is built from 16 residues. J was trimmed by 8 bases and V by 2 bases; bases with no gene match: 14. The CDR3 DNA reads TGTGCCAGCAGCTTCCGCCCACGGCAGGGGGCTTTGGGCTACACCTTC. Translated: CASSFRPRQGALGYTF.

The chain uses TRBV18 and TRBJ1-5; D not certain. The length of the CDR3 is 12 residues. Germline V gene lookup returns CDR1 KGHSH and CDR2 LQKENI. The ends were cut back, 3 bases at V and 4 bases at J, with 4 bases in the middle. Here the CDR3 DNA reads TGTGCCAGCTCACCGGGAAATCAGCCCCAGCATTTT. Translation gives CASSPGNQPQHF.

This clonotype has just a few counts. The V call is TRBV6-1, the J call TRBJ2-5, with D possibly being TRBD2 (6 bases). V was shortened by 6 bases and J by 4 bases, with 15 bases between the two germline ends. The V gene's germline CDR1 is MNHNS and CDR2 SASEGT. The CDR3 has 14 amino acids. The CDR3 loop is CASRRRARIETQYF. DNA of the CDR3: TGTGCCAGCAGAAGGAGGGCCCGGATAGAGACCCAGTACTTC.

This clonotype was detected only a few times. The chain has TRBV20-1 and TRBJ1-1, with D possibly TRBD1 on 6 matching bases. CDR1 and CDR2 from the germline V gene are DFQATT and SNEGSKA (reference sequence). The V gene lost 0 bases and the J gene lost 5 bases, with 13 bases spanning the gap. The CDR3 is 14 residues long. The chain's CDR3 is CSARDPRGGTEAFF. The CDR3 region has the DNA TGCAGTGCTAGAGATCCCCGAGGGGGGACTGAAGCTTTCTTT.

CDR3 loop: CASRDGTSGRASEQFF. CDR3 nucleotides: TGTGCCAGCAGGGACGGGACTAGCGGGAGGGCCAGCGAGCAGTTCTTC. The genes are TRBV6-1 and TRBJ2-1; TRBD2 matches at 16 bases. The V gene's germline CDR1 is MNHNS and CDR2 SASEGT. The V segment lost 6 bases and the J segment 10 bases; nucleotides outside the gene matches: 9. The CDR3 runs to 16 residues.

This clonotype appeared a few times. The V and J genes are TRBV19 and TRBJ1-2; no reliable D call. V lost 8 bases and J lost 3, with 10 bases in between. This CDR3 has 12 amino acids. CDR1 and CDR2 from the germline V gene are LNHDA and SQIVND (reference sequence). This CDR3 reads CASWERDYGYTF. The DNA of the CDR3 is TGTGCCAGTTGGGAGAGGGACTATGGCTACACCTTC.

This clonotype was found a few times. The V call is TRBV20-1, the J call TRBJ1-2; D might be TRBD1 (5 bases). The germline gives CDR1 DFQATT, CDR2 SNEGSKA (reference sequence). Trimming took off 6 bases at V and 2 bases at J, with 16 bases between the two ends. The CDR3 totals 14 residues. The CDR3 is CSATPAGGNYGYTF. CDR3 sequence (DNA): TGCAGTGCAACCCCGGCCGGGGGGAACTATGGCTACACCTTC.

This clonotype was found a few times. The chain employs TRBV7-9 and TRBJ2-1, with 10 bases fitting TRBD1. The CDR3 loop spans 15 amino acids. The J segment lost 5 bases and the V segment lost 2 bases, leaving 3 bases of the junction unmatched. Germline V lookup: CDR1 SEHNR, CDR2 FQNEAQ (reference sequence). Written as DNA, the CDR3 is TGTGCCAGCAGCTTAAGGGGACAGGGGAACAATGAGCAGTTCTTC. Its protein product is CASSLRGQGNNEQFF.

CDR3 sequence reads: CSASGGAGRLYEQYF. CDR3 in DNA: TGCAGTGCTAGCGGGGGCGCGGGGAGGCTTTACGAGCAGTACTTC. V and J are TRBV20-1 and TRBJ2-7; D may match TRBD1 or TRBD2 (6 bases each). V was clipped by 3 bases and J by 4 bases, with 19 bases between them. CDR3 size: 15 residues. In germline, CDR1 is DFQATT, CDR2 SNEGSKA (reference sequence).

This clonotype has a single count. The chain recombines TRBV20-1 with TRBJ2-1; 7 nucleotides match TRBD2. CDR3 size: 14 residues. J gave up 8 bases and V 0 bases, and 7 bases lay outside the gene matches. Per germline, CDR1 DFQATT and CDR2 SNEGSKA (reference sequence). The CDR3: CSARDPGGLDEQFF. DNA for the CDR3: TGCAGTGCTAGAGACCCGGGAGGTCTGGATGAGCAGTTCTTC.

The chain couples TRBV5-4 to TRBJ2-5; 9 nucleotides agree with TRBD1. The CDR3 runs 14 residues. V shed 4 bases, J shed 2 bases, and the junction held 3 bases outside the gene matches. Germline V gives CDR1 SGHNT, CDR2 YYREEE (reference sequence). The DNA of the CDR3 is TGTGCCAGCAGCCGTGGACAGGGGCAAGAGACCCAGTACTTC. This encodes CASSRGQGQETQYF.

In its sample, this clonotype is medium-sized. V usage is TRBV15 and J usage is TRBJ2-7, with TRBD2 as a possible D gene (5 bases). The CDR3 is 14 amino acids. Germline loops: CDR1 LNHNV, CDR2 YYDKDF (reference sequence). Deletions cut 2 bases from V and 0 bases from J, with 8 bases between. The CDR3 DNA reads TGTGCCACCAGCAGACTAGCCCACTCCTACGAGCAGTACTTC. Its translation: CATSRLAHSYEQYF.

As concerns this clonotype: This likely comes from a read error, as the CDR3 has no conserved phenylalanine or tryptophan at its end. The chain uses TRBV20-1 and TRBJ1-2, with 10 bases identical to TRBD1. The CDR3 length is 16 residues. Losses at the gene ends were 1 base for V and 1 base for J; bases not matched to a gene: 6. Germline-derived CDR1 and CDR2 are DFQATT and SNEGSKA (reference sequence). The DNA for the CDR3 is TGCAGTGCTAGAGGGGGACAGGGGTTGAGTAACTATGGCTACACCCTC. As protein: CSARGGQGLSNYGYTL.

This clonotype occurred a few times. The V gene is TRBV7-2, the J gene TRBJ2-5; D tentatively fits TRBD1 or TRBD2 (5 bases each). CDR3 length: 12 amino acids. CDR1 SGHTA and CDR2 FQGNSA come from the germline V gene. V lost 4 bases, J lost 5 bases, and 8 bases lay in between. DNA for the CDR3: TGTGCCAGCAGCTGGGGGACGGAGACCCAGTACTTC. Translated: CASSWGTETQYF.

The rearrangement joins TRBV20-1 to TRBJ2-1; D perhaps matches TRBD2 (5 bases). The length of the CDR3 is 11 residues. Germline V gene lookup returns CDR1 DFQATT and CDR2 SNEGSKA (reference sequence). V lost 5 bases and J 13 bases, leaving 15 bases between the germline ends. The CDR3 DNA sequence: TGCAGTGCTCCCGGGAAGGGCCCTCAGTTCTTC. Translation: CSAPGKGPQFF.

This clonotype was counted a few times. The chain carries TRBV20-1 and TRBJ2-3; 8 bases are shared with TRBD2. Trimming removed 6 bases from V and 0 bases from J; junction bases left unmatched: 5. The CDR3 runs 14 residues. Germline V CDR1 and CDR2: DFQATT, SNEGSKA (reference sequence). CDR3 protein: CSAPLADSTDTQYF. As DNA, the CDR3 is TGCAGTGCGCCACTAGCGGATAGCACAGATACGCAGTATTTT.

This clonotype was observed a single time. The chain has TRBV7-6 and TRBJ2-1, with D unresolved. The CDR3 is 14 residues long. CDR1 and CDR2 from the germline V gene are SGHVS and FNYEAQ. Trimming took 1 base from V and 7 from J, leaving 11 bases between them. This CDR3 reads CASSLGPAENEQFF. The CDR3 DNA sequence: TGTGCCAGCAGCTTAGGACCAGCCGAAAATGAGCAGTTCTTC.

The V and J genes are TRBV29-1 and TRBJ1-1; a weak D match, TRBD1 (5 bases). Per germline, CDR1 SQVTM and CDR2 ANQGSEA. The V and J ends lost 4 bases and 1 base respectively, with 10 bases between them. The CDR3 contains 13 residues. CDR3 in DNA: TGCAGCGTTGCGGACAACAAGAACACTGAAGCTTTCTTT. It encodes CSVADNKNTEAFF.

The chain links TRBV7-3 to TRBJ2-7, with 7 bases aligning to TRBD2. Germline V lookup: CDR1 SGHTA, CDR2 FQGTGA. The CDR3 has 13 amino acids. Germline trimming cut 1 base from V and 9 bases from J; bases unmatched to any gene: 6. CDR3 nucleotides: TGTGCCAGCAGCTTAAATGAAGGGGAGGGGCAGTACTTC. Amino acid sequence: CASSLNEGEGQYF.